A single sample gave rise to the 17 T cell receptor beta chains below, sequenced in a study of cytomegalovirus exposure and HLA in healthy donors (dated by TCRdb to 2015 to 2018). Library construction relied on the immunoSEQ multiplex PCR assay. A mixture of 60 forward primers for TCR Vbeta segments and 13 reverse primers for TCR Jbeta segments was used in the multiplex PCR. This immuneACCESS table, as held by TCRdb, lists in-frame sequences with V and J called but not all clones. Of the missing ones, under half trace to an unresolved V gene in checked studies; the others have no known cause. This specimen's table enumerates around 210,000 clones. More than 0.75% of the sample comes from the top ten. The sample was PBMCs. The receptors come from a woman aged 25 to 39 in good health and CMV-seropositive.

The gene calls are TRBV11-2 and TRBJ2-3, with TRBD1 matching over 7 bases. Germline loops: CDR1 SGHAT, CDR2 FQNNGV. This CDR3 is 16 amino acids long. V was clipped by 2 bases and J by 6 bases; unmatched bases: 11. The DNA for the CDR3 is TGTGCCAGCAGCTTAAACGACAGGGCGCCAGATGATACGCAGTATTTT. It yields the protein CASSLNDRAPDDTQYF.

J is TRBJ2-1 and V is TRBV5-4; 11 nucleotides agree with TRBD2. The germline CDR1 and CDR2 sequences are SGHNT and YYREEE (reference sequence). CDR3 length equals 16 residues. V shed 0 bases and J 8 bases; nucleotides not matched to a gene: 7. Here the CDR3 DNA reads TGTGCCAGCAGCTTGGCTAGCGGGGGGAGCCTTGATGAGCAGTTCTTC. Its protein is CASSLASGGSLDEQFF.

The V and J genes are TRBV29-1 and TRBJ2-5, with 11 bases lining up with TRBD2. CDR1 is SQVTM and CDR2 is ANQGSEA in the germline V gene. After removal of 5 bases from V and 0 bases from J, the junction contained 5 bases not matched to a gene. This CDR3 region has 15 residues. The CDR3 bases are TGCAGCGTTACCCGACTAGCGGGGTACCAAGAGACCCAGTACTTC. This gives the protein CSVTRLAGYQETQYF.

The rearrangement uses TRBV6-5 and TRBJ1-2, with D unresolved. This CDR3 comprises 13 residues. Germline loops: CDR1 MNHEY, CDR2 SVGAGI. V shed 8 bases and J shed 1 base, with 11 bases lying between them. In DNA form, the CDR3 reads TGTGCCAGCCGGCGGGGTCTTAACTATGGCTACACCTTC. Its protein is CASRRGLNYGYTF.

The chain couples TRBV25-1 to TRBJ1-2; 9 positions agree with TRBD1. V shed 4 bases and J 4 bases; nucleotides not matched to a gene: 1. The CDR3 length is 13 residues. Germline V gene data show CDR1 as MGHDK and CDR2 as SYGVNS. The CDR3 sequence: CASSVQGAYGYTF. CDR3 DNA: TGTGCCAGCAGTGTACAGGGGGCCTATGGCTACACCTTC.

The rearrangement joins TRBV30 to TRBJ1-2; 8 positions agree with TRBD1. V lost 3 bases to trimming and J lost 8 bases; unmatched junction nucleotides: 11. The length of the CDR3 is 14 residues. Germline assignment: CDR1 GTSNPN and CDR2 SVGIG (reference sequence). DNA for the CDR3: TGTGCCTGGAGCCCAATCGACAGGGGCTTAGGCTACACCTTC. As protein: CAWSPIDRGLGYTF.

The gene calls are TRBV14 and TRBJ2-4, with 7 positions matching TRBD2. The CDR3 sequence is 18 residues long. The junction had 12 bases not matched to a gene; V was cut back by 3 bases and J by 1 base. Germline values: CDR1 SGHDN, CDR2 FVKESK. The CDR3 is CASSQLVGKGGAKNIQYF. For the CDR3, the DNA is TGTGCCAGCAGCCAGCTTGTAGGGAAGGGAGGGGCCAAAAACATTCAGTACTTC.

The chain recombines TRBV18 with TRBJ1-5, with TRBD1 matching 7 bases. The CDR3 contains 15 residues. The V segment lost 3 bases and the J segment 1 base; nucleotides outside the gene matches: 3. Germline V gene data show CDR1 as KGHSH and CDR2 as LQKENI. CDR3 protein: CASSPTGRSNQPQHF. Here the CDR3 DNA reads TGTGCCAGCTCACCGACAGGGCGGAGCAATCAGCCCCAGCATTTT. Full variable domain (remainder filled in from reference TRBV18 and TRBJ1-5): NAGVMQNPRHLVRRRGQEARLRCSPMKGHSHVYWYRQLPEEGLKFMVYLQKENIIDESGMPKERFSAEFPKEGPSILRIQQVVRGDSAAYFCASSPTGRSNQPQHFGDGTRLSIL.

The chain carries TRBV9 and TRBJ2-3, with TRBD2 identical over 14 bases. The V and J ends lost 4 bases and 5 bases, in that order; junction bases with no gene match: 12. Germline-derived CDR1 and CDR2 are SGDLS and YYNGEE. The CDR3 contains 18 residues. CDR3 sequence reads: CASSSSGTSGRSGDTQYF. The CDR3 nucleotides read TGTGCCAGCAGCTCATCCGGGACTAGCGGGAGATCTGGAGATACGCAGTATTTT.

The J gene is TRBJ1-1, the V gene TRBV7-9; D ambiguous. The CDR3 has 12 amino acids. The germline CDR1 and CDR2 sequences are SEHNR and FQNEAQ (reference sequence). Trimming pared 6 bases from V and 2 bases from J, leaving 7 bases between. The CDR3 is CASRTPNTEAFF. The CDR3 bases are TGTGCCAGCAGGACACCTAACACTGAAGCTTTCTTT.

The chain combines TRBV10-3 with TRBJ2-2, with a tentative D call TRBD1 (6 bases). CDR3 size: 14 residues. Germline CDR1 and CDR2: ENHRY and SYGVKD. Deletions cut 7 bases from V and 8 bases from J, with 17 bases between. The CDR3 loop reads CAITGGREMGELFF. As DNA, the CDR3 is TGTGCCATCACTGGGGGCAGGGAGATGGGGGAGCTGTTTTTT.

The J gene is TRBJ1-5, the V gene TRBV7-8; perhaps TRBD1 as D (6 bases). Trimming pared 1 base from V and 6 bases from J, leaving 16 bases between. The CDR3 consists of 16 residues. CDR1 SGHVS and CDR2 FQNEAQ come from the germline V gene. Here the CDR3 reads CASSLGAGALGQPQHF. In DNA, the CDR3 is TGTGCCAGCAGCTTAGGGGCAGGGGCCTTGGGTCAGCCCCAGCATTTT.

The chain uses TRBV7-2 and TRBJ1-5, with D perhaps matching TRBD1 (5 bases). CDR1 and CDR2 (germline): SGHTA, FQGNSA. The CDR3 loop spans 14 amino acids. Trimming shortened V by 0 bases and J by 4 bases, and 7 bases separated the two germline ends. CDR3 sequence (DNA): TGTGCCAGCAGCTTAGCATCAGGGAATCAGCCCCAGCATTTT. It codes for CASSLASGNQPQHF.

The chain uses TRBV5-1 and TRBJ2-5; 8 bases are a match to TRBD2. The V gene's germline CDR1 is SGHRS and CDR2 YFSETQ. The ends lost 2 bases at V and 5 bases at J; junction bases unmatched: 2. The CDR3 is 13 amino acids. CDR3 coding DNA: TGCGCCAGCAGCTTAGCGGGAGTTGAGACCCAGTACTTC. Protein: CASSLAGVETQYF.

CDR3: CASSIDRGLENTGELFF. The CDR3 DNA reads as TGTGCCAGCAGCATAGACAGGGGGCTGGAGAACACCGGGGAGCTGTTTTTT. V usage is TRBV27 and J usage is TRBJ2-2, with 10 positions matching TRBD1. V gave up 6 bases and J gave up 1 base; unmatched junction bases: 8. The germline CDR1 and CDR2 sequences are MNHEY and SMNVEV (reference sequence). The CDR3 contains 17 residues.

The CDR3 reads CASSLDLAEYSYNEQFF. The CDR3 DNA is TGTGCCAGCAGCTTAGACCTAGCGGAATACTCCTACAATGAGCAGTTCTTC. The chain couples TRBV11-2 to TRBJ2-1; 7 nucleotides agree with TRBD2. Germline V gene sequence: CDR1 SGHAT, CDR2 FQNNGV. CDR3 length: 17 amino acids. The junction had 5 bases not matched to a gene; V was cut back by 0 bases and J by 0 bases.

The chain carries TRBV11-3 and TRBJ2-1, with D maybe TRBD1 (5 bases). Trimming left V 0 bases short and J 0 bases short, with 15 bases between. The CDR3 sequence is 18 residues long. Germline V gene lookup returns CDR1 SGHNT and CDR2 YENEEA. CDR3 DNA sequence: TGTGCCAGCAGCTTAGATCAGGGCGGCAGCACCTCCTACAATGAGCAGTTCTTC. Its translation is CASSLDQGGSTSYNEQFF.